Reported below is one T cell receptor beta chain. Its antigen is not yet known. Within one base of it there is no much larger clone, and no base qualities were kept. Libraries were prepared through the immunoSEQ multiplex PCR assay. RNA was extracted from all samples and reverse transcribed into cDNA, which served as template for TCR sequencing. First-strand cDNA was synthesized with SuperScript III using a 2:1 mix of oligo-dT and random hexamers. A synthetic immune receptor repertoire was used to assess amplification bias, and residual bias was removed computationally. As for the authors' bioinformatics: Raw reads were preprocessed to remove errors, and CDR3 was defined by IMGT conventions from the conserved cysteine to phenylalanine. To get clonality, Shannon entropy was normalized by log2 of the number of productive unique TCRs and the result was subtracted from 1. CD4 or CD8 identity of scalp clones was inferred by cross-referencing scalp TCRbeta sequences with sorted blood CD4 and CD8 repertoires. Not all clones reach the TCRdb copy of this immuneACCESS table, which keeps in-frame sequences only. Checked studies attribute under half of the gap to unresolved V genes and leave the rest unexplained. That table gives V, J and clone size, and the DNA gave D and trimming. The table for this sample lists about 130,000 clones; 45% to 50% of them were counted only once. Of the sample, 15% to 20% is held by the ten largest clones.

The source of the sample is a study of CD8+ T cells in alopecia areata (dated by TCRdb to between 2017 and 2018). Background for the entire study: Treated patients were enrolled in an open-label pilot trial of oral tofacitinib at 5 to 10 mg twice daily for moderate-to-severe alopecia areata. Patients received tofacitinib for 6 to 18 months and were then followed off drug for 6 months to check for delayed response and recurrence. The study used high-throughput TCRbeta sequencing to examine T cell clonal expansion in alopecia areata, in both the C3H/HeJ mouse model and human patients. In humans, TCRbeta sequencing was performed on scalp tissue and on sorted CD4+ and CD8+ peripheral blood T cells from healthy controls and from patients with patchy or totalis/universalis alopecia areata. Biopsies were taken from tofacitinib-treated patients at baseline and again at 4 and 24 weeks into treatment, and several of those patients also had a later scalp biopsy. Scalp clonality was compared among normal scalp (n=4), patchy alopecia areata scalp (n=8), and alopecia totalis/universalis scalp (n=8). RNA was extracted with the PAXgene miRNA kit for fixed scalp, the miRNeasy kit for PBMCs, and the RNeasy kit for mouse skin. TCRbeta CDR3 regions were amplified by immunoSEQ multiplex PCR using 35 Vbeta forward and 13 Jbeta reverse primers. Beyond this particular receptor, the publication reports: Shared TCR sequences between patients were less evident than in mice, which may be partly attributable to HLA diversity in the patient population. Resident alphabeta T cells in normal human skin are also sequenced, complicating scalp TCR repertoire analysis, unlike mouse skin dominated by gammadelta T cells. Higher clonality and more expanded CD8+ clones were observed in lesional scalp than in normal scalp, particularly in alopecia totalis/universalis, a finding suggestive of antigenic drive.

Sample time point, as interpreted from the label and publication: baseline before oral tofacitinib. From alopecia areata patients, peripheral blood was collected along with lesional scalp punch biopsies. PBMCs were isolated by density centrifugation and stained for CD3, CD4 and CD8, and CD4+ and CD8+ T cells were sorted on a FACSAria. The germline V gene (reference sequence) yields LNHNV for CDR1 and YYDKDF for CDR2. V is cut by 5 bases and J by 7 bases, and the space between the germline ends is 12 bases. The CDR3 runs 12 amino acids, cysteine and phenylalanine included. Kept here is only the CDR3 DNA, which spans 36 bases and is read in frame from base 1.

This TCR was sampled from a human donor with alopecia areata. Here the chain combines TRBV15 and TRBJ2-7; the D gene assignment is ambiguous. Sequencing used CD8+ T cells sorted from blood, obtained at week 0. The CDR3 loop reads CATSETGLEQYF. The DNA reads as follows: TGTGCCACCAGCGAGACGGGTCTTGAGCAGTACTTC.